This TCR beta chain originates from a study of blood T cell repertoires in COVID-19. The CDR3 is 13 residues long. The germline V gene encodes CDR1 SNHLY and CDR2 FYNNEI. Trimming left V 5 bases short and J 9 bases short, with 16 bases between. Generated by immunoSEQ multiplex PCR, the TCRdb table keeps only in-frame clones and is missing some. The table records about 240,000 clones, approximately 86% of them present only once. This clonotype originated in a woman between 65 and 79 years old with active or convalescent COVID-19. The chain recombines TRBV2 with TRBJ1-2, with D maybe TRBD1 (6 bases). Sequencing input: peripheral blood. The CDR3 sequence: CASSQLPGESYTF. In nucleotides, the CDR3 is TGTGCCAGCAGTCAACTTCCAGGGGAAAGCTACACCTTC.